This TCR beta chain originates from a study of CD8 T cells in Susac syndrome. Germline CDR1 MNHNS, CDR2 SASEGT. The CDR3 is made up of 16 amino acids. Trimming removed 5 bases from V and 2 bases from J; junction bases left unmatched: 6. The multiple sclerosis controls, all treatment-naive patients, had relapsing-remitting disease that was stable or active. Reverse transcription used about 0.5 to 1 ug RNA and random hexamers. Across 54 Vbeta and 13 Jbeta, immunoSEQ multiplex PCR amplified TCR beta CDR3. In TCRdb, the immunoSEQ multiplex PCR reads were re-called with MiXCR into one record per CDR3 protein. Of about 300,000 distinct CDR3 sequences listed, 75% to 85% are singletons.

This receptor was obtained from a human donor with multiple sclerosis. This chain uses TRBV6-1 with TRBJ2-3; 11 bases agree with TRBD2. Sequenced material: CD8+ T cells from PBMCs. DNA for the CDR3: TGTGCCAGCAGTAGTAGCGGGAGGGCCGTCACAGATACGCAGTATTTT. Protein product: CASSSSGRAVTDTQYF.